This T cell receptor (beta chain) was sequenced during a study of quantifying T cell responses using KT2 cells (TCRdb year 2017). As for the study more broadly: RNA was DNase-treated and reverse transcribed with TCR alpha and beta constant-region primers, mostly using SuperScript III. Under optimum conditions, the efficiency of the T4 ligation step was estimated to be more than 8%. PCR2 was performed as a SYBR Green qPCR and was stopped at a predetermined fluorescence threshold so that over-amplification was avoided. The research as a whole found: No side-by-side comparison between this pipeline and other TCR sequencing techniques was included in the study. The numbers of KT2 alpha and beta sequences increased linearly with the number of input KT2 cells across several orders of magnitude. Saturation was seen in the detection of KT2 sequences when very high numbers of KT2 cells were spiked in. KT2 sequences were detected down to the lowest spike-in tested, about one KT2 cell per 100,000 PBMC.

Known numbers of KT2, a T cell clone whose TCR had been sequenced previously, were spiked into unfractionated PBMC to test the sensitivity and accuracy of the pipeline. A range of KT2-to-PBMC ratios was generated by mixing KT2 cells with a fixed number of PBMC. This clonotype occurred a few times. There is no known antigen for this receptor. Per-base quality was not reported, and no clone a single base away is much larger than it. Libraries were prepared through UMI-ligation and nested PCR. T4 RNA ligase 1 was used to ligate a single-stranded oligonucleotide containing the Illumina SP2 sequence and a UMI to the 3' end of the cDNA. PCR1 used 4 to 5 cycles (98 degrees C 15 s, 69 degrees C 30 s, 72 degrees C 40 s), and the beta primer was an equimolar mix of RC1.1 and RC1.2 that covered TRBC1 and TRBC2. Starting at PCR2, the TCR alpha and beta chains were handled separately, and sample indices and Illumina adaptors were added. Placed after an 8-base spacer, the UMI was made up of 12 random nucleotides arranged as two hexamers with a spacer between them. Libraries were sequenced on an Illumina MiSeq using v2 2x251 paired-end chemistry, with some 13 samples typically included per run. PhiX DNA was added at about 4.5-7% to each sequencing library so that diversity was increased. In the paper's pipeline: The raw reads were converted into FASTQ with bcl2fastq and then demultiplexed by dual indices with Demultiplexor. Decombinator assigned V and J genes by tag matching, allowing a single base-pair mismatch. Collapsinator used UMIs to correct both sequencing errors and frequency errors arising from PCR heterogeneity. Decombinator identifiers were converted to nucleotide sequence by CDR3Translator, the sequences were translated to amino acids, and CDR3 was extracted using C- and N-terminal motifs. Each distinct KT2 TCR was counted as one cluster of KT2 sequences that shared a single unique molecular identifier. TCRdb reprocessed the public reads (quality trimming at Q25 with fastp, clone calling with MiXCR) and kept in-frame beta chains. Rows with a matching CDR3 protein are joined into one entry that keeps the most common DNA and genes. TCRdb, rather than the study authors, made the V and J calls. In all, the sample holds more than 55,000 distinct CDR3 sequences, and 9% to 15% of those were seen once. The leading ten clones occupy about 9.4% of the sample.

CDR1 and CDR2 were assigned from the germline V gene (reference sequence) as DFQATT and SNEGSKA. V loses 3 bases of germline sequence and J loses 1 base, and the interval between the two ends is 15 bases. CDR3 length: 15 amino acids, cysteine to phenylalanine. The DNA shown is the 45-base CDR3, in frame from base 1. The sample was PBMCs spiked with cells of the T cell clone KT2. This clonotype originated in a human donor. The V and J genes are TRBV20-1 and TRBJ1-1, with the D gene uncertain. The DNA sequence reads TGCAGTGCTAGGGTGGAGGGCCGGAGGAACACTGAAGCTTTCTTT. Its translation is CSARVEGRRNTEAFF.